This T cell receptor (beta chain) was profiled in a study of sequential checkpoint blockade in melanoma (dated by TCRdb to the late 2010s). For context, the study as a whole: Patients were assigned by 1:1 randomization to either first-line nivolumab followed by ipilimumab (arm A) or ipilimumab followed by nivolumab (arm B). Maintenance nivolumab was given following each of the two trial sequences. DNA from more than 70 pretreatment melanoma tumor samples was subjected to TCRbeta immunosequencing. For approximately 20 patients, matched tumor biopsies were taken both before treatment and at week 13, after single-agent nivolumab (arm A) or ipilimumab (arm B). Roughly 80% of the matched tumor biopsy pairs taken before and after treatment were from the same lesion. Beyond this particular receptor, the publication reports: Tumor T-cell fraction and clonality correlated with PD-L1 staining and CD8+ T-cell counts but not with mutational load. Within-arm analyses of tumor T-cell fraction were constrained by small sample sizes and reduced statistical power. Patients whose tumor T-cell fraction and clonality increased by week 13 were about 30 times more likely to achieve clinical benefit. Larger, independent patient cohorts are needed to validate the response-prediction model that combines TCR metrics and mutation burden. Among patients in the nivolumab-first arm (arm A), tumor TIL clonality before treatment was associated with response (P = .04).

Many counts were recorded for this clone. Its cognate antigen has yet to be identified. No quality values exist for individual bases; no much larger clone is one base distant. The immunoSEQ Assay was used to immunosequence TCRbeta CDR3 regions from genomic DNA. Before high-throughput sequencing, genomic DNA was amplified using bias-controlled multiplex PCR. Under the source paper's analysis protocol: To quantify the absolute abundance of each unique TCRbeta CDR3 region, the sequences were collapsed and filtered. Clonality, defined as 1 minus Pielou's evenness, was calculated using only productive rearrangements. To compute tumor T-cell fraction, TCRbeta template counts were normalized to usable DNA, with usable DNA estimated from several housekeeping genes. Clones with significantly greater frequencies in on-treatment versus baseline samples were identified using a previously published method. Imported from immuneACCESS, the table was reduced by TCRdb to in-frame sequences with V and J called. These copies leave out some clones; in studies compared against another copy, an unresolved V gene accounts for under half, and the cause of the remainder is not known. That table supplies the V and J calls and clone size; D and trimming were determined from the DNA. Here the sample has some 5,000 clones; approximately 18% occur a single time. The ten most abundant clones make up approximately 8.1% of the sample.

In the paper's terms, the treatment or condition label means: randomized to nivolumab then ipilimumab (arm A) or the reverse (arm B). None of the patients in the trial had previously been given DNA-damaging chemotherapy. Samples came from patients with melanoma in CheckMate 064, a randomized, open-label phase II trial of sequential checkpoint blockade. Tumor TCR sequencing used genomic DNA from formalin-fixed paraffin-embedded (FFPE) tissue samples. The CDR3 runs 15 amino acids, cysteine and phenylalanine included. Only the CDR3 portion is preserved as DNA: 45 bases, with reading frame beginning at the first base. V ends up 3 bases short and J 9 bases short, with an unmatched junction base count of 6. CDR1 and CDR2 are drawn from the germline V gene: SGHNT, YENEEA.

The clonotype was recovered from a human donor with melanoma. This receptor chain uses TRBV11-3 and TRBJ1-6; 9 middle bases align to TRBD1. The sample here was tumor tissue (inferred from file names), taken from a patient given nivolumab and ipilimumab in sequence. The CDR3: CASSLDRGGSSPLHF. The nucleotides are TGTGCCAGCAGCTTGGACAGGGGTGGGAGTTCACCCCTCCACTTT.